This paragraph reports one T cell receptor (beta chain). This specimen comes from a study of control samples from healthy donors and cancer patients. Repertoires were generated with immunoSEQ multiplex PCR, while TCRdb's copy carries only in-frame clones and drops some. This sample has approximately 100,000 clones; roughly 90% occur once, and the top ten carry under 4%. The CDR3 totals 14 residues. Unmatched junction bases numbered 4, after V lost 4 bases and J lost 4 bases. Germline CDR1 is SGHAT and CDR2 is FQNNGV. The chain combines TRBV11-2 with TRBJ1-1; TRBD1 aligns across 9 bases. The sequencing sample was made of blood. The clonotype originates from a human donor in good health. The donor label of this sample is uncertain. CDR3 coding DNA: TGTGCCAGCAGCTACAGGGGGCTGACCACTGAAGCTTTCTTT. Protein sequence: CASSYRGLTTEAFF.